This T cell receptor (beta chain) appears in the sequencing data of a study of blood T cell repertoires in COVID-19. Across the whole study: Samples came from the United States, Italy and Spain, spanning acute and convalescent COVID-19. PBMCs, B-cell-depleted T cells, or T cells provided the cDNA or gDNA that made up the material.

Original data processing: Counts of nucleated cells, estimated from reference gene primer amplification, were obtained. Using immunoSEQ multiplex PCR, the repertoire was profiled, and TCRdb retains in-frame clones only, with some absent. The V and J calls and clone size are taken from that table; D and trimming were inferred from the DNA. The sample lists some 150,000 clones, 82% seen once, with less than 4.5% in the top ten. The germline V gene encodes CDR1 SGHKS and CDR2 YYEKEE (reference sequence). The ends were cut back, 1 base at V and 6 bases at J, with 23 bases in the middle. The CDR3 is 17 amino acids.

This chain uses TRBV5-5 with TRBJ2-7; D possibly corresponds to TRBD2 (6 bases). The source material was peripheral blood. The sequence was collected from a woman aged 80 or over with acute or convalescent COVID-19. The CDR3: CASSLRSGLPDVLEQYF. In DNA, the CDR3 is TGTGCCAGCAGCTTGAGGTCGGGACTCCCCGATGTGCTCGAGCAGTACTTC.